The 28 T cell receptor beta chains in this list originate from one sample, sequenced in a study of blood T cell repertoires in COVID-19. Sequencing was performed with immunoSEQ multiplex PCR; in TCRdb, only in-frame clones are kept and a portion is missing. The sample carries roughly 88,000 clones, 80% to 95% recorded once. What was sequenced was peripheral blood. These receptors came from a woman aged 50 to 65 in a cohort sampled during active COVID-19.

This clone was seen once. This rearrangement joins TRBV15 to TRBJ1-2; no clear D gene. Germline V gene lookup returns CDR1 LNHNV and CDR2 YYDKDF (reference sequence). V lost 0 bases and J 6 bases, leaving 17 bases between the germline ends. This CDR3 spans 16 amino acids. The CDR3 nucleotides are TGTGCCACCAGCAGAGATATGGTCCGCCTCGGGAATGGCTACACCTTC. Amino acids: CATSRDMVRLGNGYTF.

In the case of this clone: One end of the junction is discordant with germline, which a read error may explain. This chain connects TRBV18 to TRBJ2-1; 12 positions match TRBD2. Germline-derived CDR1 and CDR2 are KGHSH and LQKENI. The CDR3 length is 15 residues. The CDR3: CASSPLAGGGNEQFF. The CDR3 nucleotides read TGTGCCAGCTCGCCACTAGCGGGGGGCGGAAATGAGCAGTTCTTC.

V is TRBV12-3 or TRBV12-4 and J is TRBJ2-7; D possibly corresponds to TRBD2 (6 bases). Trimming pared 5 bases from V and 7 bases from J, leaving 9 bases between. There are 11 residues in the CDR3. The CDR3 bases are TGTGCCAGCAGTGCGACTAGGGAGCAGTACTTC. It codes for CASSATREQYF.

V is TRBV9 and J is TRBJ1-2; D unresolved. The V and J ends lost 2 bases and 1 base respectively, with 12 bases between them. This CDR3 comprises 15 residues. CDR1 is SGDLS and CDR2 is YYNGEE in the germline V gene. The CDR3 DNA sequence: TGTGCCAGCAGCGTCGGTGCCGCCCTTAACTATGGCTACACCTTC. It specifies CASSVGAALNYGYTF.

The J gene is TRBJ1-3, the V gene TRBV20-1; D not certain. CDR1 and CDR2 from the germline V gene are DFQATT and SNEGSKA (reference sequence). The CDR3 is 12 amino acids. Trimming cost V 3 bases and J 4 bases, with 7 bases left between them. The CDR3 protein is CSASSEGNTIYF. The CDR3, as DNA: TGCAGTGCTAGTTCAGAAGGAAACACCATATATTTT.

Written as DNA, the CDR3 is TGTGCCAGCAGCCCTGGACAGGGTTTGACAGATACGCAGTATTTT. This encodes CASSPGQGLTDTQYF. The J gene is TRBJ2-3, the V gene TRBV11-2, with 8 bases fitting TRBD1. Germline CDR1 is SGHAT and CDR2 is FQNNGV. The CDR3 is 15 residues long. The V and J ends lost 5 bases and 3 bases, in that order; junction bases with no gene match: 7.

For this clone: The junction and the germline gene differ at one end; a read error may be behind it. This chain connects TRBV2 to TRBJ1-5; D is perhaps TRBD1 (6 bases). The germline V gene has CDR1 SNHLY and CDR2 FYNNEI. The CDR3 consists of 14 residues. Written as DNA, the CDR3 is TGTGCCAGCAGCATTACAGGGACGAATCAGGCCCAGCATTTT. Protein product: CASSITGTNQAQHF.

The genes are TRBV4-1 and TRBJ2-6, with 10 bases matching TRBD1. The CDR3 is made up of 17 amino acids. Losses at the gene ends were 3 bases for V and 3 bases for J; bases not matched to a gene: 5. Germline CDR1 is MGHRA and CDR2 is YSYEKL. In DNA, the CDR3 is TGCGCCAGCAGCCAGACAGGGGGCGCGTTTGGGGCCAACGTCCTGACTTTC. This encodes CASSQTGGAFGANVLTF.

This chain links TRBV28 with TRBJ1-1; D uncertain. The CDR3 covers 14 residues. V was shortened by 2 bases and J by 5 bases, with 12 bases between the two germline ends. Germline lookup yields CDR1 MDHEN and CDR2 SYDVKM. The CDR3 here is CASSLALPQTEAFF. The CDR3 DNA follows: TGTGCCAGCAGTTTAGCCCTCCCCCAGACTGAAGCTTTCTTT.

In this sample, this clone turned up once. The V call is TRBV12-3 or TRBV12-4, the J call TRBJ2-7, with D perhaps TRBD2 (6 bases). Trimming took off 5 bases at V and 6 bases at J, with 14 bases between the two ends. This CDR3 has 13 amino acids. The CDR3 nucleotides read TGTGCCAGCAGTCGGGACTCCCCCGGCGAGCAGTACTTC. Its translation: CASSRDSPGEQYF.

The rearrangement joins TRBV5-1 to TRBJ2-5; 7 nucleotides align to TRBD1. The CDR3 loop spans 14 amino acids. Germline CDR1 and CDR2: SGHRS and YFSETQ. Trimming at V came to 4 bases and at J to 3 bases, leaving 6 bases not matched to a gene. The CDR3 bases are TGCGCCAGCAGCACGGGACAGAGGAAAGAGACCCAGTACTTC. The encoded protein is CASSTGQRKETQYF.

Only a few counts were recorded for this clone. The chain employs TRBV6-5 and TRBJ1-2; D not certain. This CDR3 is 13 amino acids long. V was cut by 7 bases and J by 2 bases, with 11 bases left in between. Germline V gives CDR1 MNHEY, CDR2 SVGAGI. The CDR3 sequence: CASTSNNNYGYTF. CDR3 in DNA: TGTGCCAGCACTTCGAACAACAACTATGGCTACACCTTC.

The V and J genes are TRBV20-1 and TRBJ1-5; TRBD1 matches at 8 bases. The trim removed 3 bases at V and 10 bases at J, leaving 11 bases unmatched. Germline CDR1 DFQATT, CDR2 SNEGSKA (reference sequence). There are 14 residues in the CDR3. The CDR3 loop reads CSASDRGSSEPQHF. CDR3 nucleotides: TGCAGTGCTAGTGACAGGGGTAGTTCGGAACCCCAGCATTTT.

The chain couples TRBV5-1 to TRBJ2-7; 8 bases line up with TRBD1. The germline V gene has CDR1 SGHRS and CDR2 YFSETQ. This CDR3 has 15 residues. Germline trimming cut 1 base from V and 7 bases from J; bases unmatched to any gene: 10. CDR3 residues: CASSLLTGAIGEQYF. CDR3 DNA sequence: TGCGCCAGCAGCTTGTTGACAGGGGCCATAGGGGAGCAGTACTTC.

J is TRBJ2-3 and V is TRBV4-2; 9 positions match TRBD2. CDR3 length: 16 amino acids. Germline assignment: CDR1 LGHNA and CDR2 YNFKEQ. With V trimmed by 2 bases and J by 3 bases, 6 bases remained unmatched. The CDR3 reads CASSQLGGGATDTQYF. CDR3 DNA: TGTGCCAGCAGCCAATTGGGCGGGGGGGCAACAGATACGCAGTATTTT.

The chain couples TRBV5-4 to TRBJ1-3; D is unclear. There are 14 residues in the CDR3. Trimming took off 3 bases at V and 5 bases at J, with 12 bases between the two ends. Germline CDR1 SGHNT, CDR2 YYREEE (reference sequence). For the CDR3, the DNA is TGTGCCAGCAGCTCCGGGTTGAATCGAAACACCATATATTTT. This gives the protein CASSSGLNRNTIYF.

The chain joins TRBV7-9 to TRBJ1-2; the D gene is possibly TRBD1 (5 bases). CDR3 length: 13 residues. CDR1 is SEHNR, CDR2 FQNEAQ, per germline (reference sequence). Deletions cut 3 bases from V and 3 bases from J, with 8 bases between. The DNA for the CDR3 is TGTGCCAGCAGCTTGTGGGGGGACTATGGCTACACCTTC. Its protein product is CASSLWGDYGYTF.

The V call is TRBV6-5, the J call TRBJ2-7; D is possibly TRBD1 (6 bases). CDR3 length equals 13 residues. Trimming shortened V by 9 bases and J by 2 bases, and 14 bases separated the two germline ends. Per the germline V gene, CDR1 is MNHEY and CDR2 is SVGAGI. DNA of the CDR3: TGTGCCAGAACTGACAGGACCACCTACGAGCAGTACTTC. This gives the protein CARTDRTTYEQYF.

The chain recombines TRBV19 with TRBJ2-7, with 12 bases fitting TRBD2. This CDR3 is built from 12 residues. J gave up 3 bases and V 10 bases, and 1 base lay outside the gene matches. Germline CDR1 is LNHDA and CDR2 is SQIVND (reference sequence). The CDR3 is CATTSGGYEQYF. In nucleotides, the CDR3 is TGTGCCACGACTAGCGGGGGCTACGAGCAGTACTTC. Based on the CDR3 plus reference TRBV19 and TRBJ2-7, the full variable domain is DGGITQSPKYLFRKEGQNVTLSCEQNLNHDAMYWYRQDPGQGLRLIYYSQIVNDFQKGDIAEGYSVSREKKESFPLTVTSAQKNPTAFYLCATTSGGYEQYFGPGTRLTVT.

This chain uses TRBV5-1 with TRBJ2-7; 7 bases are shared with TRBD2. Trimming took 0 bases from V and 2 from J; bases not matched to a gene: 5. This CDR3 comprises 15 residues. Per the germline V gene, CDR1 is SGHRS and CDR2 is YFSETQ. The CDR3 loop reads CASSLGPGGTYEQYF. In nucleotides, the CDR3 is TGCGCCAGCAGCTTGGGCCCGGGAGGAACCTACGAGCAGTACTTC. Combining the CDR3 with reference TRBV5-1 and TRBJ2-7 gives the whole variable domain KAGVTQTPRYLIKTRGQQVTLSCSPISGHRSVSWYQQTPGQGLQFLFEYFSETQRNKGNFPGRFSGRQFSNSRSEMNVSTLELGDSALYLCASSLGPGGTYEQYFGPGTRLTVT.

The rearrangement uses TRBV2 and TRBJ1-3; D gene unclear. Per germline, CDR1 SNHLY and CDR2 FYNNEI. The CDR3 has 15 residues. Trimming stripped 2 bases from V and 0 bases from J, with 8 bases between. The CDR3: CASSEPGSSGNTIYF. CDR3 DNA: TGTGCCAGCAGTGAACCTGGCAGCTCTGGAAACACCATATATTTT.

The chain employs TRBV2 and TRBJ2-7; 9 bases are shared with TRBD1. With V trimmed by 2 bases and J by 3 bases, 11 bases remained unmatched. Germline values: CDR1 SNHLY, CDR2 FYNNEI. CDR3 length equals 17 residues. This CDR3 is CASSELLGQGLIYEQYF. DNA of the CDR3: TGTGCCAGCAGTGAATTACTCGGACAGGGGCTTATCTACGAGCAGTACTTC.

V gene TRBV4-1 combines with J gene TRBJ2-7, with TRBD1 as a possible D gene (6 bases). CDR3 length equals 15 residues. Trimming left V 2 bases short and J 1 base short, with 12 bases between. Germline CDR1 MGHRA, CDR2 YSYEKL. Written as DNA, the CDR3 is TGCGCCAGCAGCCAAAGCCACAGGGATTCCTACGAGCAGTACTTC. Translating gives CASSQSHRDSYEQYF.

The CDR3 nucleotides are TGCGCCAGCAGCTTGGGATTGGGGGGATATTTGAAACTGTTTTTT. Translated: CASSLGLGGYLKLFF. This rearrangement joins TRBV5-1 to TRBJ1-4; D is perhaps TRBD1 (5 bases). CDR1 SGHRS and CDR2 YFSETQ come from the germline V gene. V lost 0 bases and J lost 11, with 17 bases in between. The CDR3 has 15 residues.

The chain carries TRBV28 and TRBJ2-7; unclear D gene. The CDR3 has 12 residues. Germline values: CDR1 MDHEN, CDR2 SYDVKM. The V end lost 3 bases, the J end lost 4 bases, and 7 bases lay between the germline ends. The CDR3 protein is CASSLADYEQYF. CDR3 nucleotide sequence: TGTGCCAGCAGTTTGGCGGATTACGAGCAGTACTTC.

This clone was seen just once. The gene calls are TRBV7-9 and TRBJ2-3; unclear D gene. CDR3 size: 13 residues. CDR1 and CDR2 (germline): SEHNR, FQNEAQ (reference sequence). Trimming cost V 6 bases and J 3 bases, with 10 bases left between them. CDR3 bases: TGTGCCAGCAGTACCAGGTATACAGATACGCAGTATTTT. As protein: CASSTRYTDTQYF.

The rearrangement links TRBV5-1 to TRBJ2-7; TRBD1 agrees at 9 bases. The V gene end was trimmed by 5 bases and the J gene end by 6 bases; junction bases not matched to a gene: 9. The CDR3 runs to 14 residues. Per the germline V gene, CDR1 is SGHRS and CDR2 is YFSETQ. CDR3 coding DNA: TGCGCCAGCAGTTCCGGGACAGGGAATGCCGAGCAGTACTTC. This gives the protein CASSSGTGNAEQYF.

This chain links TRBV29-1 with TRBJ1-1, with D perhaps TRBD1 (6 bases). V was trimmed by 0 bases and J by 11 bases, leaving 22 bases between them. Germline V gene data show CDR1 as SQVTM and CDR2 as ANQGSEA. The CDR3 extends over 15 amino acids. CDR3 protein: CSVEDWYLAGGEAFF. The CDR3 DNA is TGCAGCGTTGAAGATTGGTACCTTGCGGGGGGCGAGGCTTTCTTT.